The rows below give T cell receptor beta chains drawn from one sample of a study of OX40 agonist ivuxolimab in advanced cancers. Generated by immunoSEQ multiplex PCR, the TCRdb table keeps only in-frame clones and is missing some. The sample holds roughly 110,000 clones, less than 95% seen once. The material was CD4+ or CD8+ T cells sorted from blood, obtained in a trial of the OX40 agonist ivuxolimab. The source of these receptors is an adult with an advanced solid tumor such as melanoma, head and neck, liver or kidney cancer. Both conserved end residues are part of each CDR3. The D gene is left open where the match is weak. Clone size appears in some rows only: once, few, many, or a class for an expanded clone.

d_call cdr3_length j_call clone_size v_call cdr3_nt cdr3_aa
NA 15 TRBJ1-5 NA TRBV28 TGTGCCAGCAGTTTATGGGGGAGGCGCAATCAGCCCCAGCATTTT CASSLWGRRNQPQHF
NA 14 TRBJ1-3 NA TRBV9 TGTGCCAGCAGCGCGCAGAGCTCTGGAAACACCATATATTTT CASSAQSSGNTIYF
NA 11 TRBJ1-2 NA TRBV6-5 TGTGCCAGCAGTTACACATATGGCTACACCTTC CASSYTYGYTF
NA 15 TRBJ2-2 NA TRBV4-3 TGCGCCAGCAGCCAAGTAACGTCGACCACCGGGGAGCTGTTTTTT CASSQVTSTTGELFF
NA 11 TRBJ1-2 NA TRBV19 TGTGCCAGTAGTGGGAACTATGGCTACACCTTC CASSGNYGYTF
NA 17 TRBJ2-5 NA TRBV5-1 TGCGCCAGCACTGGGGGGCGCGTAGGATTGTTCCAAGAGACCCAGTACTTC CASTGGRVGLFQETQYF
TRBD1 16 TRBJ2-6 NA TRBV5-4 TGTGCCAGCAGTCCCGGGACAGGGGCTGGGGCCAACGTCCTGACTTTC CASSPGTGAGANVLTF
NA 14 TRBJ1-1 NA TRBV2 TGTGCCAGCAGCACCCCCCAGGGTTTGGTTGAAGCTTTCTTT CASSTPQGLVEAFF
TRBD2 16 TRBJ2-7 NA TRBV6-5 TGTGCCAGCAGTTTTGGCTTGCGACTAGCGGTCCACGAGCAGTACTTC CASSFGLRLAVHEQYF
TRBD1 14 TRBJ1-5 NA TRBV7-9 TGTGCCAGCAGCTCGGACAGGGTAAATCAGCCCCAGCATTTT CASSSDRVNQPQHF
NA 14 TRBJ2-1 NA TRBV9 TGTGCCAGCAGCGTAGAAGGCCTAAACAATGAGCAGTTCTTC CASSVEGLNNEQFF
TRBD1 14 TRBJ2-1 NA TRBV5-1 TGCGCCAGCAGCGGACAGGGATCCTACAATGAGCAGTTCTTC CASSGQGSYNEQFF
NA 11 TRBJ1-1 NA TRBV30 TGTGCCTGGAGCCGTGGCCTTGAAGCTTTCTTT CAWSRGLEAFF
NA 13 TRBJ1-6 NA TRBV19 TGTGCCAGTAGTATCTCTGGGACGCCAGCTCTCCACTTT CASSISGTPALHF
NA 11 TRBJ1-1 NA TRBV7-8 TGTGCCAGCCAGCGGTTGGCTGAAGCTTTCTTT CASQRLAEAFF
NA 13 TRBJ2-1 NA TRBV7-7 TGTGCTAGCACCCCCGGACCCTACGGTGAGCAGTTCTTC CASTPGPYGEQFF
NA 15 TRBJ1-5 NA TRBV19 TGTGCCAGTGCTGCCCAGGGTATTGGCAATCAGCCCCAGCATTTT CASAAQGIGNQPQHF
NA 17 TRBJ1-1 NA TRBV7-3 TGTGCCAGCAGCCCGAAACCTCCGGGACGGATGAACACTGAAGCTTTCTTT CASSPKPPGRMNTEAFF
TRBD1 14 TRBJ2-3 NA TRBV7-9 TGTGCCAGCAGCTGGGGGACAGGGACAGATACGCAGTATTTT CASSWGTGTDTQYF
NA 15 TRBJ2-7 NA TRBV27 TGTGCCAGCAGTCGAAGACAAGGGCCCTCCTACGAGCAGTACTTC CASSRRQGPSYEQYF
TRBD1 15 TRBJ2-2 NA TRBV7-6 TGTGCCAGCAGCTCGACAGGGAGTGTTTCCGGGGAGCTGTTTTTT CASSSTGSVSGELFF
NA 15 TRBJ1-2 NA TRBV15 TGTGCCACCAGCAGAGAGATCCCCTTGGCCTATGGCTACACCTTC CATSREIPLAYGYTF
NA 14 TRBJ2-1 once TRBV7-9 TGTGCCAGCAGCTTTCAACTAGCTGGGAATGAGCAGTTCTTC CASSFQLAGNEQFF
TRBD1 16 TRBJ1-6 NA TRBV19 TGTGCCAGTAGTACTACGACAGGGACTGGAAATTCACCCCTCCACTTT CASSTTTGTGNSPLHF
TRBD1 18 TRBJ1-6 NA TRBV9 TGTGCCAGCAGCGTAGCTATTGGGACAGGGTCCTATAATTCACCCCTCCACTTT CASSVAIGTGSYNSPLHF
NA 15 TRBJ1-6 NA TRBV7-3 TGTGCCAGCAGCCTATCGGGGCAATTTAATTCACCCCTCCACTTT CASSLSGQFNSPLHF
NA 15 TRBJ2-5 NA TRBV7-9 TGTGCCAGCAGCTTCCTTCAACCGGGACAAGAGACCCAGTACTTC CASSFLQPGQETQYF
NA 14 TRBJ1-6 NA TRBV28 TGTGCCAGCAACCACGGGGGGATAGGTTCACCCCTCCACTTT CASNHGGIGSPLHF
NA 15 TRBJ1-2 NA TRBV10-1 TGCGCCAGCCGACTGATCGACAGCGCGGACTATGGCTACACCTTC CASRLIDSADYGYTF
NA 15 TRBJ2-7 NA TRBV28 TGTGCCAGCAACCCACACGCCGGAGGCACCTACGAGCAGTACTTC CASNPHAGGTYEQYF
NA 13 TRBJ2-5 NA TRBV5-6 TGTGCCAGCAGGCGACAGGTGTACGAGACCCAGTACTTC CASRRQVYETQYF
TRBD2 15 TRBJ2-3 NA TRBV7-2 TGTGCCAGCAGCCCCCGCCTGGGAGGGACAGATACGCAGTATTTT CASSPRLGGTDTQYF
TRBD1 15 TRBJ2-7 once TRBV28 TGTGCCAGCAGTCCACGGCAGGGGGAAAATCTACAGCAGTACTTC CASSPRQGENLQQYF
TRBD1 14 TRBJ1-2 NA TRBV2 TGTGCCAGACGCGACAGGGTCGGGGTGGCCGGCTACACCTTC CARRDRVGVAGYTF
NA 16 TRBJ1-5 NA TRBV5-1 TGCGCCAGCAGCTTGGCCCCAGGGGCGGACAATCAGCCCCAGCATTTT CASSLAPGADNQPQHF
NA 13 TRBJ2-1 NA TRBV7-2 TGTGCCAGCAGCACCCACACGGGCCGGGAGCAGTTCTTC CASSTHTGREQFF
TRBD1 15 TRBJ1-1 NA TRBV6-6 TGTGCCAGCAGTTACTCGGACAGGATGAACACTGAAGCTTTCTTT CASSYSDRMNTEAFF
TRBD1 15 TRBJ2-7 NA TRBV28 TGTGCCAGCAGCCCCGGGACAGCAATCTCCTACGAGCAGTACTTC CASSPGTAISYEQYF
TRBD1 15 TRBJ1-2 NA TRBV5-6 TGTGCCAGCAGCCATGGACAGGGGGCCGGCTATGGCTACACCTTC CASSHGQGAGYGYTF
NA 11 TRBJ1-2 NA TRBV19 TGTGCCAGTAACAGGAACTATGGCTACACCTTC CASNRNYGYTF
NA 13 TRBJ1-6 few TRBV2 TGTGCCAGCAGTGACCCTCTAAATTCACCCCTCCACTTT CASSDPLNSPLHF
NA 15 TRBJ2-6 NA TRBV7-2 TGTGCCAGCAGCTTCAGGGGGGCTGGGGCCAACGTCCTGACTTTC CASSFRGAGANVLTF
TRBD1 17 TRBJ1-6 NA TRBV28 TGTGCCAGCAGCCCCTGGACAGGAAGCTCCTATAATTCACCCCTCCACTTT CASSPWTGSSYNSPLHF